This TCR beta chain was documented in a study of CD8 T cells in ankylosing spondylitis. Study-level findings and limits: Earlier studies detected some motif variants in reactive arthritis synovial fluid and blood. Disease-linked clones reportedly showed significant enrichment in matched ankylosing spondylitis synovial fluid. Disease-linked clones were CD8+ and relatively rare in peripheral blood. Ankylosing spondylitis blood seemed to carry a telltale TCR beta motif made of about 8 highly homologous variants.

CDR3 length equals 12 residues. V shed 6 bases and J shed 5 bases, with 13 bases lying between them. Germline V gene lookup returns CDR1 DFQATT and CDR2 SNEGSKA (reference sequence). As the method for making TCR beta libraries, quantitative 5'-RACE with molecular barcodes was used. TCRdb reprocessed the 5' RACE reads with MiXCR, giving one entry per CDR3 protein. The table records about 800,000 distinct CDR3 sequences, 10% to 15% of them present only once. Comments on this clonotype: The antigen is not known.

The chain employs TRBV20-1 and TRBJ2-5, with a tentative D call TRBD1 (5 bases). Sequenced sample: blood, either unsorted or a sorted T cell fraction (not recorded which). The receptor was isolated from a male donor with ankylosing spondylitis. The DNA of the CDR3 is TGCAGTGCGACCGGACAACGGGAGACCCAGTACTTC. Amino acids: CSATGQRETQYF.